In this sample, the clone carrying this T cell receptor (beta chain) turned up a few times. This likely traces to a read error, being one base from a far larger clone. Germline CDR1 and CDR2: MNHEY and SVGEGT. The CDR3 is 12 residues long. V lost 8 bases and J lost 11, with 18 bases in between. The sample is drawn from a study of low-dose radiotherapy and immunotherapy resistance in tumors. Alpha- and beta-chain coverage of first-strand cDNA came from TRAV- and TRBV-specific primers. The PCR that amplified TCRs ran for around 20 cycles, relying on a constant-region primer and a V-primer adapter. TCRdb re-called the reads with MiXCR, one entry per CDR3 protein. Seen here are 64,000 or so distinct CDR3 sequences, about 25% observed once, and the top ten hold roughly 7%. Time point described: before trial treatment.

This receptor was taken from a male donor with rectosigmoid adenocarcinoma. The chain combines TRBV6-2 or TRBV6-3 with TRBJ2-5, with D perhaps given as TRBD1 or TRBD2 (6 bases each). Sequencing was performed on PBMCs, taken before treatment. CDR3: CASCRQGTEQYF. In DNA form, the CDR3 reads TGTGCCAGCTGTCGGCAGGGGACTGAGCAGTACTTC.